Included here is one T cell receptor (beta chain) sequence, with context. Antigen: not known. The sample comes from a study of identical twins. TCRdb reprocessed the 5' RACE reads via MiXCR and lists one record per CDR3 protein. The sample holds hundreds of thousands of distinct CDR3 sequences, roughly 12% seen once. The CDR3 runs to 17 residues. Germline values: CDR1 LGHNA, CDR2 YNFKEQ. V was clipped by 4 bases and J by 4 bases; unmatched bases: 16. Regarding the study as a whole: Zero-insertion analyses could be partly confounded by invariant MAIT and iNKT cells.

The sample also formed part of further work on yellow fever vaccine responses in identical twins.

The chain carries TRBV4-2 and TRBJ2-7; 7 nucleotides match TRBD2. The sequence came from a woman between 18 and 29 years old in good health. The sample consisted of PBMCs. The CDR3 region is CASSPGIGPRGVYEQYF. The CDR3 coding sequence is TGTGCCAGCAGCCCCGGAATTGGTCCCCGGGGGGTTTACGAGCAGTACTTC.